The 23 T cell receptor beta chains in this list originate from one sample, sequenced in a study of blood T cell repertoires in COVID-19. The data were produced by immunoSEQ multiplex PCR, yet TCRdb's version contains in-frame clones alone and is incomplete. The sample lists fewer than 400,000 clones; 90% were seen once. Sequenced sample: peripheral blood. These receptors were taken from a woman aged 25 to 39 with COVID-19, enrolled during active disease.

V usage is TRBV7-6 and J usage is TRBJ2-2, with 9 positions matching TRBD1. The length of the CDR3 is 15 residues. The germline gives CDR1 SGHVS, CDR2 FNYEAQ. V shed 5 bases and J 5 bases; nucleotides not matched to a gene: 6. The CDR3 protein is CASSPPTGGTGELFF. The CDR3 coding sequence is TGTGCCAGCAGCCCCCCGACAGGGGGAACCGGGGAGCTGTTTTTT. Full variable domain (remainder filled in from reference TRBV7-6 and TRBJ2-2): GAGVSQSPRYKVTKRGQDVALRCDPISGHVSLYWYRQALGQGPEFLTYFNYEAQQDKSGLPNDRFSAERPEGSISTLTIQRTEQRDSAMYRCASSPPTGGTGELFFGEGSRLTVL.

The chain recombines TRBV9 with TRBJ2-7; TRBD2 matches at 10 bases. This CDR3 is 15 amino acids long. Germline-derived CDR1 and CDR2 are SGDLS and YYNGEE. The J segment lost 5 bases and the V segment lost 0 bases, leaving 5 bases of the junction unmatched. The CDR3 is CASSVGGLAGDEQYF. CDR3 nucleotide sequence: TGTGCCAGCAGCGTAGGGGGTCTAGCGGGAGACGAGCAGTACTTC.

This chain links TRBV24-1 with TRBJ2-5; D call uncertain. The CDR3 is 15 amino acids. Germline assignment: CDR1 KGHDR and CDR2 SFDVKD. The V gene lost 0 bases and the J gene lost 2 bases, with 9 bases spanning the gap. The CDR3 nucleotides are TGTGCCACCAGTGATTTGGGCAGTCCACAAGAGACCCAGTACTTC. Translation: CATSDLGSPQETQYF.

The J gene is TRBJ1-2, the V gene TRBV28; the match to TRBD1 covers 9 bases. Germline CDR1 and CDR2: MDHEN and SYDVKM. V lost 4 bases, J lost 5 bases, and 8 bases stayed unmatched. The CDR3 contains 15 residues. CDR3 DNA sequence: TGTGCCAGCAGTTCCAGGGACAGGGACGGGTATGGCTACACCTTC. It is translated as CASSSRDRDGYGYTF.

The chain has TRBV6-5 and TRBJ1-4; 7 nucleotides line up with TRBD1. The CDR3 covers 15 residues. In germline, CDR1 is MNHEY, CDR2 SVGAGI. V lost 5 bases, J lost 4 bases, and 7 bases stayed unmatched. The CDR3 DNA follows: TGTGCCAGCAGTCGACAGGGTGACGGTAATGAAAAACTGTTTTTT. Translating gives CASSRQGDGNEKLFF.

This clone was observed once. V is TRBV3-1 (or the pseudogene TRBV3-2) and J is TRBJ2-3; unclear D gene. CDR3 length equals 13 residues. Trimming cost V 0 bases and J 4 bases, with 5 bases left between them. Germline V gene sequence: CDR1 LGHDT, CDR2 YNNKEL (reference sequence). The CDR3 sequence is CASSQDHPDTQYF. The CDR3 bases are TGTGCCAGCAGCCAAGATCATCCAGATACGCAGTATTTT.

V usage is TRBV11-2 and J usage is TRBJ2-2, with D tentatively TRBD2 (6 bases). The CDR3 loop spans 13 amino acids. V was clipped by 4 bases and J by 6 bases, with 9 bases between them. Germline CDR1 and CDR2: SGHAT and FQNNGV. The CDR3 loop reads CASSSLAAGELFF. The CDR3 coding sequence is TGTGCCAGCAGCTCTTTAGCGGCCGGGGAGCTGTTTTTT.

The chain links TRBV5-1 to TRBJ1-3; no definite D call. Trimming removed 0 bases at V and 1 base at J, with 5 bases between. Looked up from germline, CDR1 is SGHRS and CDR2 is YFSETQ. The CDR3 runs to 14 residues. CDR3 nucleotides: TGCGCCAGCAGCTTGGGTCCATCTGGAAACACCATATATTTT. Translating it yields CASSLGPSGNTIYF.

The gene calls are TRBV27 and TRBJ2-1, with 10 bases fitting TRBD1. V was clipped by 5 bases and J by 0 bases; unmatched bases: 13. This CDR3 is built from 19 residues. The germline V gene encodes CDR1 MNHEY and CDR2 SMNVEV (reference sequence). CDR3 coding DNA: TGTGCCAGCAGTAGACCCCGGGACAGGGGTCCCAACTCCTACAATGAGCAGTTCTTC. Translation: CASSRPRDRGPNSYNEQFF.

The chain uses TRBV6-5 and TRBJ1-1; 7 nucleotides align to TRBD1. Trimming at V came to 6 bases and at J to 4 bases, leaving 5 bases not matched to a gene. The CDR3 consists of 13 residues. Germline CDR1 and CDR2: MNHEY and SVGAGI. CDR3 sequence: CASRRQGLTEAFF. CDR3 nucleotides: TGTGCCAGCAGAAGACAGGGCCTCACTGAAGCTTTCTTT.

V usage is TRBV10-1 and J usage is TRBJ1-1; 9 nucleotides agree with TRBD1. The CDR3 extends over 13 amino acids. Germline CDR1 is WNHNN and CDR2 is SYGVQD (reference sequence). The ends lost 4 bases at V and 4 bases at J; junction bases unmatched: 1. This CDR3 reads CASSGDRATEAFF. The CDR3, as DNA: TGCGCCAGCAGTGGGGACAGGGCCACTGAAGCTTTCTTT.

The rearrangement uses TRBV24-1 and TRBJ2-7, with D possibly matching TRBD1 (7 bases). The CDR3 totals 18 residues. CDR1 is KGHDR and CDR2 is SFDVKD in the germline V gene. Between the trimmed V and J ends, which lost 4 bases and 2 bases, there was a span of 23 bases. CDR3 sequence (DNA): TGTGCCACCAGTGAACTAATTCACAGACAGGGAGGACCCTACGAGCAGTACTTC. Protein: CATSELIHRQGGPYEQYF.

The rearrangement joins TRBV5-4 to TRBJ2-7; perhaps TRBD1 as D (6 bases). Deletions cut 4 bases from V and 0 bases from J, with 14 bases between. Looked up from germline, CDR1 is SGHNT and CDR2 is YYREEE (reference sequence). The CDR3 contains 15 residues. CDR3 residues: CASSQGHIGSYEQYF. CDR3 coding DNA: TGTGCCAGCAGCCAGGGACATATAGGCTCCTACGAGCAGTACTTC. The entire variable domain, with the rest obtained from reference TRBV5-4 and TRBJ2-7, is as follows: ETGVTQSPTHLIKTRGQQVTLRCSSQSGHNTVSWYQQALGQGPQFIFQYYREEENGRGNFPPRFSGLQFPNYSSELNVNALELDDSALYLCASSQGHIGSYEQYFGPGTRLTVT.

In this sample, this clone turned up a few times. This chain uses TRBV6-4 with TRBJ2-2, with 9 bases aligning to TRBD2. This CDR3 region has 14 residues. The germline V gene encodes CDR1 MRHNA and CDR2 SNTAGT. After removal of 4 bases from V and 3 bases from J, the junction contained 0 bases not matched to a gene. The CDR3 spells CASSVAGDTGELFF. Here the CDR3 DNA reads TGTGCCAGCAGTGTAGCGGGAGACACCGGGGAGCTGTTTTTT.

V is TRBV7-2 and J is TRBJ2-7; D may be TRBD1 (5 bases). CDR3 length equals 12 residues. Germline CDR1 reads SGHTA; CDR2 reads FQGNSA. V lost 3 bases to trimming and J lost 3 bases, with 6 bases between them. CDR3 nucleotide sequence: TGTGCCAGCAGCTTTACAGGCTACGAGCAGTACTTC. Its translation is CASSFTGYEQYF. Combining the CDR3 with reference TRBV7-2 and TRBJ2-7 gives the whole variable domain GAGVSQSPSNKVTEKGKDVELRCDPISGHTALYWYRQSLGQGLEFLIYFQGNSAPDKSGLPSDRFSAERTGGSVSTLTIQRTQQEDSAVYLCASSFTGYEQYFGPGTRLTVT.

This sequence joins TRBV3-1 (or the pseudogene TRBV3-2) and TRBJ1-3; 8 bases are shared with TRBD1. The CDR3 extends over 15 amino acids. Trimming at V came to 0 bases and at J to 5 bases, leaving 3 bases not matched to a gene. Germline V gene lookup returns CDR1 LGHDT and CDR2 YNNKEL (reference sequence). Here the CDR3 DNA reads TGTGCCAGCAGCCAAGAGACAGGGGCTCGAAACACCATATATTTT. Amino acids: CASSQETGARNTIYF.

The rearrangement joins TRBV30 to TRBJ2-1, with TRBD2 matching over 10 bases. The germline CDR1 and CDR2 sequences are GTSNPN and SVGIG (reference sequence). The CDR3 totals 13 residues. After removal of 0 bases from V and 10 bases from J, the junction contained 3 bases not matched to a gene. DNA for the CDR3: TGTGCCTGGAGTGTGCTAGCGGGAGAAGAGCAGTTCTTC. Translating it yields CAWSVLAGEEQFF.

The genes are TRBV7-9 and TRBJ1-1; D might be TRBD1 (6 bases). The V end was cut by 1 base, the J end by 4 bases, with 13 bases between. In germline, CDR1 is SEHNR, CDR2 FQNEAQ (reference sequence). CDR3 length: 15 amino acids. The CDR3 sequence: CASSLVRGGSTEAFF. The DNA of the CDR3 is TGTGCCAGCAGCTTAGTTAGGGGGGGATCCACTGAAGCTTTCTTT.

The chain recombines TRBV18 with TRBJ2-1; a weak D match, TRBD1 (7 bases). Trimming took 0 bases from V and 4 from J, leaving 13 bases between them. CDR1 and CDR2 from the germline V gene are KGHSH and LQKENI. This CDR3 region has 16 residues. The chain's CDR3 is CASSPPAGTAYNEQFF. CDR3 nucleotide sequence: TGTGCCAGCTCACCACCCGCGGGGACAGCGTACAATGAGCAGTTCTTC.

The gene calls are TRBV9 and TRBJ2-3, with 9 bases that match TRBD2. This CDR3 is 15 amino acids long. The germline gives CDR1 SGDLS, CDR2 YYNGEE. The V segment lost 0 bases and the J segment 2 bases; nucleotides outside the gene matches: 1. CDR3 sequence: CASSVVAGVTDTQYF. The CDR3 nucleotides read TGTGCCAGCAGCGTAGTAGCGGGGGTCACAGATACGCAGTATTTT.

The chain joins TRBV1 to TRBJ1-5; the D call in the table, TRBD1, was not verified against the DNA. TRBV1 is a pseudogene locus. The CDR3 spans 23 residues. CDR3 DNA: TGCACCAGCAGCCCCCGACGACTCAATAAGGGAGGGACAGGGGGCAGCAGCAATCAGCCCCAGCATTTT. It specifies CTSSPRRLNKGGTGGSSNQPQHF.

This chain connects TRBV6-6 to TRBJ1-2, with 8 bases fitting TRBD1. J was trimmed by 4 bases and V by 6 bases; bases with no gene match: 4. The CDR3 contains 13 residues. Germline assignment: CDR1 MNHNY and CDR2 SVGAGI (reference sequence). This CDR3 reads CASSRGQGYGYTF. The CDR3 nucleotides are TGTGCCAGCAGCAGAGGACAGGGCTATGGCTACACCTTC.

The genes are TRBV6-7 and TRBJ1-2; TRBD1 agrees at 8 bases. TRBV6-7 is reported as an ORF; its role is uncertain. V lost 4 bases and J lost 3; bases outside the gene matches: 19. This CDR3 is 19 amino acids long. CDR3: CASSSDCTGQEHLDYGYTF. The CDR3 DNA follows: TGTGCCAGCAGTTCCGATTGCACGGGACAGGAGCACCTAGACTATGGCTACACCTTC.